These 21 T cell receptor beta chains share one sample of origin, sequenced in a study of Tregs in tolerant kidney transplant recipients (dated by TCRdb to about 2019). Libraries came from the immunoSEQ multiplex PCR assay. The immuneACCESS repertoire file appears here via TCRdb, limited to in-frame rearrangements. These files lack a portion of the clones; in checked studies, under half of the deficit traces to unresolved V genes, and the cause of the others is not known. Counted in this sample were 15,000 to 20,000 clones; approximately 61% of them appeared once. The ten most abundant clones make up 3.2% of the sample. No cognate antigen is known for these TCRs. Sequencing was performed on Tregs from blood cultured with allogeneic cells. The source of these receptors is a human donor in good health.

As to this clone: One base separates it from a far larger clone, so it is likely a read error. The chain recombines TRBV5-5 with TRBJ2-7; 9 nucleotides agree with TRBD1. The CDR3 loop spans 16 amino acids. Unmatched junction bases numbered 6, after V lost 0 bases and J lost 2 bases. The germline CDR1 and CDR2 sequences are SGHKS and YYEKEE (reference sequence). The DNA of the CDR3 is TGTGCCAGCAGCTTGGGGGCCGGGACAGGGACCTACGAGCAGTACTTC. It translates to CASSLGAGTGTYEQYF.

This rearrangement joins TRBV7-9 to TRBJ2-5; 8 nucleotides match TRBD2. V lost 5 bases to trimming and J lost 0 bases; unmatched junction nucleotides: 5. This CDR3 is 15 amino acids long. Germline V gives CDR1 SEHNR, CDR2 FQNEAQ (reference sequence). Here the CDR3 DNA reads TGTGCCAGCAGCCGTCGGGGGGGATACCAAGAGACCCAGTACTTC. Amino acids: CASSRRGGYQETQYF.

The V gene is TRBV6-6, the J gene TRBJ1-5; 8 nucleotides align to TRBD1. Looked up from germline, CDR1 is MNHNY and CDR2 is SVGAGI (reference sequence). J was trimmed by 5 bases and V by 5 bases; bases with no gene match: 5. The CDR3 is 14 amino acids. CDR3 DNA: TGTGCCAGCAGTACAGGCAGGGGGCATCAGCCCCAGCATTTT. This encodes CASSTGRGHQPQHF.

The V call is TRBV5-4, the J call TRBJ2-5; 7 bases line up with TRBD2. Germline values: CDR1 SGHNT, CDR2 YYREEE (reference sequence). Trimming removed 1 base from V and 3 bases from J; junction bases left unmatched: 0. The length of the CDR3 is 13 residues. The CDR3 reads CASSLSGKETQYF. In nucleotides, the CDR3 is TGTGCCAGCAGCTTGAGCGGGAAAGAGACCCAGTACTTC.

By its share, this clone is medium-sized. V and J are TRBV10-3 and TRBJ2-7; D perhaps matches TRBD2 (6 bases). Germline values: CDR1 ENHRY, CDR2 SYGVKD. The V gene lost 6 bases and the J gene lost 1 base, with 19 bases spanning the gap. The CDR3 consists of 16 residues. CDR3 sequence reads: CAISPRRDRASYEQYF. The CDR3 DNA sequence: TGTGCCATCAGCCCGCGGCGGGATCGGGCTTCCTACGAGCAGTACTTC.

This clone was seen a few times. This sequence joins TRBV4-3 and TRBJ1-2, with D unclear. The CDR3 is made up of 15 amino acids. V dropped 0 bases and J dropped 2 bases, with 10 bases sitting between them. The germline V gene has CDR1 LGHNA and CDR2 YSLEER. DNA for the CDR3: TGCGCCAGCAGCCAAGACGGCCGGACCAACTATGGCTACACCTTC. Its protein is CASSQDGRTNYGYTF.

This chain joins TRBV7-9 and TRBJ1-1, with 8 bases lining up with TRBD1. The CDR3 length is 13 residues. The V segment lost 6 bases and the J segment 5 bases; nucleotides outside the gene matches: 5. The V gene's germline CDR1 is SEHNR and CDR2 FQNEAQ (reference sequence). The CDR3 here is CASRSRGRTEAFF. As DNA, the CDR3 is TGTGCCAGCAGGTCCAGGGGGCGGACTGAAGCTTTCTTT.

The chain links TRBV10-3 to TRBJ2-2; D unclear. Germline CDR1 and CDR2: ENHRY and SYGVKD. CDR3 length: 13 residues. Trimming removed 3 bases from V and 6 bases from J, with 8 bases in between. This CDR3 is CAISERRSGELFF. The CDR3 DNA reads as TGTGCCATCAGTGAACGTCGTTCCGGGGAGCTGTTTTTT.

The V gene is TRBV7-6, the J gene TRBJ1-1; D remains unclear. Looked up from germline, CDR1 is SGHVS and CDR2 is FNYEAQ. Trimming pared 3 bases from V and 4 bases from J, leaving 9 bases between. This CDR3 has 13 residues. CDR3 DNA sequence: TGTGCCAGCAGCTTGTCAGAGGTCACTGAAGCTTTCTTT. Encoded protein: CASSLSEVTEAFF. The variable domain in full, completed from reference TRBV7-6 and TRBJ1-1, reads GAGVSQSPRYKVTKRGQDVALRCDPISGHVSLYWYRQALGQGPEFLTYFNYEAQQDKSGLPNDRFSAERPEGSISTLTIQRTEQRDSAMYRCASSLSEVTEAFFGQGTRLTVV.

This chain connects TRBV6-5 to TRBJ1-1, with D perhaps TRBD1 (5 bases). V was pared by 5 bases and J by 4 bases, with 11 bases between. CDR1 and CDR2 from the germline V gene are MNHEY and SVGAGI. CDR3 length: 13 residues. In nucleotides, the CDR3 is TGTGCCAGCAGTGAAATCGGGGGCACTGAAGCTTTCTTT. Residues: CASSEIGGTEAFF.

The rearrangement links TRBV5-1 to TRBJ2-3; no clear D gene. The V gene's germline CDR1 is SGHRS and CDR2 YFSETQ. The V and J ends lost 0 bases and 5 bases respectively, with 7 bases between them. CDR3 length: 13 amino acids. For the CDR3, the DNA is TGCGCCAGCAGCTTGGACGGCAGAGATACGCAGTATTTT. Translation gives CASSLDGRDTQYF.

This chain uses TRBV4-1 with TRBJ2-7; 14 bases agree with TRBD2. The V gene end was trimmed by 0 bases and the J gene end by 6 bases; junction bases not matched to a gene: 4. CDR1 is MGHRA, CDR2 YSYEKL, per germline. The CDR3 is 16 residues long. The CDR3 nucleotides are TGCGCCAGCAGCCAAGATCGAGGGACTAGCGGGGGCGAGCAGTACTTC. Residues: CASSQDRGTSGGEQYF.

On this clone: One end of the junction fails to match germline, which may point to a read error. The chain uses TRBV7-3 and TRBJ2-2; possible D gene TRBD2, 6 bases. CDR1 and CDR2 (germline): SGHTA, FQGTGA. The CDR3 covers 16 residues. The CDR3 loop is CASSLRATSKAGGLFF. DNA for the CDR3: TGTGCCAGCAGCTTACGGGCGACTAGTAAGGCCGGGGGGCTGTTTTTT.

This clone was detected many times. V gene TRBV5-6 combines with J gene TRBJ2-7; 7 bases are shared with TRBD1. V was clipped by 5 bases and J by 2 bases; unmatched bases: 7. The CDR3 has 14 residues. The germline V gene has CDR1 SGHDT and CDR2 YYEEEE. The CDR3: CASRRTGQAYEQYF. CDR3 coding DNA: TGTGCCAGCAGACGGACAGGTCAGGCCTACGAGCAGTACTTC.

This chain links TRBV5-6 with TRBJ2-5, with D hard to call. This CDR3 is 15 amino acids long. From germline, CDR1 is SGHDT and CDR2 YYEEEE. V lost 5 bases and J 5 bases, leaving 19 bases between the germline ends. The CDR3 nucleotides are TGTGCCAGCAGTAGGTCGGTGGGCTTGGGGGAGACCCAGTACTTC. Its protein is CASSRSVGLGETQYF.

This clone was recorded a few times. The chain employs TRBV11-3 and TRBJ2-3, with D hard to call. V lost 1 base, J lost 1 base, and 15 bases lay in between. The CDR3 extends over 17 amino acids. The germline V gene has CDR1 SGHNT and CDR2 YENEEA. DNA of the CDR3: TGTGCCAGCAGCTTAGGGCCCCGGGTGTCGGGCACAGATACGCAGTATTTT. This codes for CASSLGPRVSGTDTQYF. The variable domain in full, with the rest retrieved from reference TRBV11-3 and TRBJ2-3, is EAGVVQSPRYKIIEKKQPVAFWCNPISGHNTLYWYLQNLGQGPELLIRYENEEAVDDSQLPKDRFSAERLKGVDSTLKIQPAELGDSAVYLCASSLGPRVSGTDTQYFGPGTRLTVL.

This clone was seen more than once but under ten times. This chain's CDR3 is CASSSEGSGYTF. The CDR3 bases are TGTGCCAGCAGCTCGGAAGGGAGTGGCTACACCTTC. The J gene is TRBJ1-2, the V gene TRBV11-2; D unresolved. The germline CDR1 and CDR2 sequences are SGHAT and FQNNGV. The CDR3 is 12 residues long. V lost 4 bases and J lost 7, with 10 bases in between.

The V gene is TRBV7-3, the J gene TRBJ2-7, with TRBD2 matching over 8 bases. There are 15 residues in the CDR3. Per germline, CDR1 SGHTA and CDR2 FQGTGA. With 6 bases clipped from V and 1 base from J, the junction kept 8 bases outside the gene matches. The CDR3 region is CASSLGGGRSYEQYF. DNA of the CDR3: TGTGCCAGCAGTCTCGGGGGGGGCCGATCCTACGAGCAGTACTTC.

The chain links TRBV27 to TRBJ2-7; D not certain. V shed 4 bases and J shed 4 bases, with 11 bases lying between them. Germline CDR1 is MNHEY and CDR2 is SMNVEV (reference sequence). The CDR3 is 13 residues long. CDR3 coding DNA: TGTGCCAGCAGTTCGAACAGAGGTTACGAGCAGTACTTC. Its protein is CASSSNRGYEQYF.

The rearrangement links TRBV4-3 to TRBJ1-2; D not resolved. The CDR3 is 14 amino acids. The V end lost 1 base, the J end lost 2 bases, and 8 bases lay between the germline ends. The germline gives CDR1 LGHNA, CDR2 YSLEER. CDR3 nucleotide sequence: TGCGCCAGCAGCCAAGCGGGAAGGAACTATGGCTACACCTTC. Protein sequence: CASSQAGRNYGYTF.

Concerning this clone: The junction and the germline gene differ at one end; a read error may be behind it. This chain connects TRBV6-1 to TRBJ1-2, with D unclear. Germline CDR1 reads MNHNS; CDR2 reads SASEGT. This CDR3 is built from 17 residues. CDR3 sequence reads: CAISESPRSPIKNGYTF. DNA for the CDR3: TGTGCCATCAGTGAGTCCCCCAGGAGCCCGATAAAGAATGGCTACACCTTC.